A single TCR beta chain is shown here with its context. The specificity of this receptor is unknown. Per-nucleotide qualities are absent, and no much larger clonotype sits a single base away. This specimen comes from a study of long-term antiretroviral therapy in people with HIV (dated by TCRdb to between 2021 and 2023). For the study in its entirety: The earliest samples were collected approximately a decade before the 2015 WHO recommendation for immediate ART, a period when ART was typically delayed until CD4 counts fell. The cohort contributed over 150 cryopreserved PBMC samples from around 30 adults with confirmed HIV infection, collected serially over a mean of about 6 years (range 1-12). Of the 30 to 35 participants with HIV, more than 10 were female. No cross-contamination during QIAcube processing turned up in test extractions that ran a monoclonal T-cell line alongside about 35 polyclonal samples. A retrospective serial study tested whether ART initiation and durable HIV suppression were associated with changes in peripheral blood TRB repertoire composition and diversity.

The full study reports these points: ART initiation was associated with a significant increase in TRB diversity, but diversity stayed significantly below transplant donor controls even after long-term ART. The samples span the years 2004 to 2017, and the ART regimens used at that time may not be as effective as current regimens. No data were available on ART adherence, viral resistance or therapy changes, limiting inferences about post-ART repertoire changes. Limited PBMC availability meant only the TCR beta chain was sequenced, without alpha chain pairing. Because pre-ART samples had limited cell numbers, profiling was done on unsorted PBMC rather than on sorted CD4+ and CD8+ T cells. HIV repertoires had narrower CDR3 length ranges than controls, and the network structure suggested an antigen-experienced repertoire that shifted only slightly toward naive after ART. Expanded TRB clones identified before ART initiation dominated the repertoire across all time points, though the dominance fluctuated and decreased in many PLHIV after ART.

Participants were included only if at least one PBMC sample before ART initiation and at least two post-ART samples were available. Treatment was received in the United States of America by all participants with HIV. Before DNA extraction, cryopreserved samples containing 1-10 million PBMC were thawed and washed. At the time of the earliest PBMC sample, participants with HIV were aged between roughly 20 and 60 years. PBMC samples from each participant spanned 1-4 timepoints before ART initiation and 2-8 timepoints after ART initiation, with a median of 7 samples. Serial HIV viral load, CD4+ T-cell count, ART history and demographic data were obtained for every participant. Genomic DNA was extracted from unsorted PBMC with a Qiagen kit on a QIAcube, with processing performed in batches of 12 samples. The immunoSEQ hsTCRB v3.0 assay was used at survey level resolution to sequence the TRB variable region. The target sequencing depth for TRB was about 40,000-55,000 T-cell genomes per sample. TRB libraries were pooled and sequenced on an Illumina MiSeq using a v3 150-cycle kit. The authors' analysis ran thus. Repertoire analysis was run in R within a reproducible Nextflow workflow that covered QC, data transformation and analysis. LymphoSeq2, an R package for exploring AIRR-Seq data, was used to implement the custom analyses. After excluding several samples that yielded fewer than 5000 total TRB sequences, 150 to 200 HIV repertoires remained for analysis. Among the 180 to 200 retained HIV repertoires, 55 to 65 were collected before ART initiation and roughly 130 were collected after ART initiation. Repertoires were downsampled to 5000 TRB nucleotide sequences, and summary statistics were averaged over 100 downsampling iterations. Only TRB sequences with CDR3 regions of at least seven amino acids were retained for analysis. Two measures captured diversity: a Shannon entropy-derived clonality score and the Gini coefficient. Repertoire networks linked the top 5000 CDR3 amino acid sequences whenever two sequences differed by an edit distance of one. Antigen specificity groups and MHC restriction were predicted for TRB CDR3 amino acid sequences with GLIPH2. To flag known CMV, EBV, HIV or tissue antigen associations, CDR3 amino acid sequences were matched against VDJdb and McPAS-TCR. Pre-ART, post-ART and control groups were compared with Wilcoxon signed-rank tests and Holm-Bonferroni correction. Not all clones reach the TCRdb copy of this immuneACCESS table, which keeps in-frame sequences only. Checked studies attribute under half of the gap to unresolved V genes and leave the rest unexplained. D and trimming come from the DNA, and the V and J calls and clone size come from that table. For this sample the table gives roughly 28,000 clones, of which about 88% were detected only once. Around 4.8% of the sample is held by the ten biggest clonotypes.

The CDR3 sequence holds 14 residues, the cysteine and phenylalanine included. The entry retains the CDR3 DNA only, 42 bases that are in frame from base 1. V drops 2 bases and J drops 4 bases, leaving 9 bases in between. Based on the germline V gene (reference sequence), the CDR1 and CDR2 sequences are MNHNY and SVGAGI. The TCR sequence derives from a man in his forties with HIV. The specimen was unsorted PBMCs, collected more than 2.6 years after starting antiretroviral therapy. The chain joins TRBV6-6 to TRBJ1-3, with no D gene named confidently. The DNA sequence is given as TGTGCCAGCAGTTACAGGCGGGAGGGAAACACCATATATTTT. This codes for CASSYRREGNTIYF.